Listed here are 18 T cell receptor beta chains from one sample, sequenced in a study of blood T cells in healthy people across ages. Using a J-beta primer mix together with a sample-barcoded 5' primer, a second PCR was run for about 6 to 12 cycles. Each CDR3 protein gets one entry after TCRdb re-called the 5' RACE reads with MiXCR. The top ten clones hold about 42% of a sample with roughly 720,000 distinct CDR3 sequences, roughly 53% of them seen once. Sequencing was done on a sample of blood. These receptors came from an older man in good health.

CDR3 nucleotides: TGTGCCACCAGTGATAGTAGCGGGAGATACGCGTATTTT. Its translation: CATSDSSGRYAYF. The rearrangement joins TRBV24-1 to TRBJ2-3; TRBD2 matches 9 bases. Germline lookup yields CDR1 KGHDR and CDR2 SFDVKD. The CDR3 consists of 13 residues. The trim removed 3 bases at V and 14 bases at J, leaving 8 bases unmatched.

This rearrangement joins TRBV30 to TRBJ2-1; 9 bases match TRBD1. The CDR3 is 16 residues long. Per germline, CDR1 GTSNPN and CDR2 SVGIG (reference sequence). The V segment lost 0 bases and the J segment 3 bases; nucleotides outside the gene matches: 6. CDR3 sequence reads: CAWSVPWDRVYNEQFF. CDR3 sequence (DNA): TGTGCCTGGAGTGTACCGTGGGACAGGGTCTACAATGAGCAGTTCTTC.

The sample holds a few counts of this clonotype. This CDR3 reads CASSQRGRTEAFF. Here the CDR3 DNA reads TGTGCCAGCAGCCAACGGGGGAGGACTGAAGCTTTCTTT. The V and J genes are TRBV3-1 and TRBJ1-1; maybe TRBD1 (5 bases). Germline V gene sequence: CDR1 LGHDT, CDR2 YNNKEL (reference sequence). V was clipped by 2 bases and J by 5 bases, with 9 bases between them. CDR3 length: 13 amino acids.

The chain has TRBV27 and TRBJ2-3; no definite D call. The CDR3 is made up of 16 amino acids. CDR1 MNHEY and CDR2 SMNVEV come from the germline V gene (reference sequence). V was cut by 4 bases and J by 3 bases, with 17 bases left in between. The CDR3, as DNA: TGTGCCAGCAGTTCAACCCGCAGCCTCGGAACAGATACGCAGTATTTT. The encoded protein is CASSSTRSLGTDTQYF.

The CDR3 coding sequence is TGTGCCAGCAGCCAGCTAGCGGGAAACTACGAGCAGTACTTC. Translated: CASSQLAGNYEQYF. The chain couples TRBV3-1 to TRBJ2-5; TRBD2 matches 9 bases. The DNA end is a closer match to TRBJ2-7, so the J assignment may be wrong. Germline lookup yields CDR1 LGHDT and CDR2 YNNKEL (reference sequence). The CDR3 loop spans 14 amino acids.

This clonotype was recorded a few times. The rearrangement uses TRBV6-1 and TRBJ2-5, with D unresolved. The V gene lost 6 bases and the J gene lost 1 base, with 9 bases spanning the gap. The germline V gene encodes CDR1 MNHNS and CDR2 SASEGT. The CDR3 has 13 residues. The CDR3 sequence: CASRAAVQETQYF. Here the CDR3 DNA reads TGTGCCAGCAGGGCAGCCGTCCAAGAGACCCAGTACTTC.

In its sample, this clonotype was seen a few times. The chain uses TRBV2 and TRBJ2-1; TRBD2 aligns across 8 bases. This CDR3 contains 14 residues. V lost 5 bases and J lost 8; bases outside the gene matches: 8. CDR1 is SNHLY, CDR2 FYNNEI, per germline. The CDR3 sequence is CASSLSGIKDEQFF. The CDR3 DNA reads as TGTGCCAGCAGTCTTAGCGGGATAAAGGATGAGCAGTTCTTC.

V and J are TRBV9 and TRBJ2-7; possibly TRBD1 for D (6 bases). The germline V gene has CDR1 SGDLS and CDR2 YYNGEE. The CDR3 is 14 residues long. Trimming removed 3 bases at V and 2 bases at J, with 12 bases between. This CDR3 reads CASSASGQPYEQYF. In DNA, the CDR3 is TGTGCCAGCAGCGCATCGGGACAACCCTACGAGCAGTACTTC.

This clonotype was found a few times. The chain links TRBV12-3 or TRBV12-4 to TRBJ2-1; D is unclear. Trimming pared 1 base from V and 11 bases from J, leaving 6 bases between. The CDR3 consists of 11 residues. As DNA, the CDR3 is TGTGCCAGCAGTTTAGGGGCCCAGCAGTTCTTC. Encoded protein: CASSLGAQQFF.

The chain employs TRBV11-2 and TRBJ2-5, with 8 bases identical to TRBD1. V lost 1 base and J lost 5; bases outside the gene matches: 9. Germline CDR1 is SGHAT and CDR2 is FQNNGV. The CDR3 covers 16 residues. The DNA of the CDR3 is TGTGCCAGCAGCTTAGGAAATGCAGGGGGCAGGGAGACCCAGTACTTC. It codes for CASSLGNAGGRETQYF.

This clonotype appeared a single time. This rearrangement joins TRBV13 to TRBJ2-1; D not resolved. The CDR3 extends over 14 amino acids. Germline V gene lookup returns CDR1 PRHDT and CDR2 FYEKMQ (reference sequence). Trimming took off 6 bases at V and 5 bases at J, with 14 bases between the two ends. Here the CDR3 DNA reads TGTGCCAGCAGGGATAGGTCTACCGACAATGAGCAGTTCTTC. This encodes CASRDRSTDNEQFF.

This clonotype was counted only a few times. This chain uses TRBV11-2 with TRBJ2-5; 10 bases are shared with TRBD2. The trim removed 5 bases at V and 5 bases at J, leaving 8 bases unmatched. The CDR3 is made up of 15 amino acids. The germline CDR1 and CDR2 sequences are SGHAT and FQNNGV. In DNA, the CDR3 is TGTGCCAGCAGCCAGAGCGGGAGGGCCTTGGAGACCCAGTACTTC. This translates into CASSQSGRALETQYF.

V gene TRBV7-9 combines with J gene TRBJ2-5, with 7 bases identical to TRBD1. There are 13 residues in the CDR3. The ends lost 3 bases at V and 11 bases at J; junction bases unmatched: 9. Germline lookup yields CDR1 SEHNR and CDR2 FQNEAQ (reference sequence). The CDR3 coding sequence is TGTGCCAGCAGCTTTAGGGGGCTGGGGGAGCAGTACTTC. Translating gives CASSFRGLGEQYF.

For this clonotype: One junction end disagrees with the germline gene, perhaps due to a read error. The V gene is TRBV7-9, the J gene TRBJ2-7; D is perhaps TRBD2 (6 bases). This CDR3 comprises 15 residues. Germline V gene lookup returns CDR1 SEHNR and CDR2 FQNEAQ (reference sequence). CDR3 region: CASSLGDFTSYEQYF. The CDR3 DNA sequence: TGTGCCAGCAGTTTAGGGGACTTTACCTCCTACGAGCAGTACTTC.

This clonotype occurred once. The junction and the germline gene differ at one end; a read error may be behind it. The rearrangement links TRBV12-3 or TRBV12-4 to TRBJ2-1; no clear D gene. The CDR3 covers 17 residues. CDR3 bases: TGTGCCAGCAGACCCTTAAGACTGACAAGCTCCTATAATGAGCAGTTCTTC. Translated: CASRPLRLTSSYNEQFF.

This chain joins TRBV5-1 and TRBJ2-5; 8 bases are shared with TRBD1. This CDR3 is 14 amino acids long. V trimming: 0 bases; J trimming: 11 bases; junction bases outside the gene matches: 9. Germline CDR1 reads SGHRS; CDR2 reads YFSETQ. CDR3 protein: CASSLGDRGKEQYF. CDR3 DNA: TGCGCCAGCAGCTTGGGAGACAGGGGTAAAGAGCAGTACTTC.

The chain uses TRBV27 and TRBJ2-1, with 9 bases matching TRBD2. V was clipped by 7 bases and J by 7 bases; unmatched bases: 8. This CDR3 region has 14 residues. Germline V gives CDR1 MNHEY, CDR2 SMNVEV (reference sequence). The CDR3 reads CASTRSGSGNEQFF. The CDR3 bases are TGTGCCAGCACCCGTAGCGGGAGCGGTAATGAGCAGTTCTTC.

The gene calls are TRBV20-1 and TRBJ2-1, with D tentatively TRBD2 (6 bases). The CDR3 length is 15 residues. Germline CDR1 reads DFQATT; CDR2 reads SNEGSKA (reference sequence). Trimming took off 6 bases at V and 0 bases at J, with 15 bases between the two ends. CDR3 DNA: TGCAGTGCCAGGACTATCCCTAACTCCTACAATGAGCAGTTCTTC. It translates to CSARTIPNSYNEQFF.